These T cell receptor beta chains were read from a single sample in a study of cytomegalovirus exposure and HLA in healthy donors. Using immunoSEQ multiplex PCR, the repertoire was profiled, and TCRdb retains in-frame clones only, with some absent. Of roughly 120,000 clones in the sample, over 70% were seen once. Material: PBMCs. Receptors originate from a woman in her thirties or forties in good health and CMV-seropositive. Each CDR3 is given with its conserved first and last residue. D genes are given only for firm matches. Clone sizes are given selectively: once, few, many, or a class where the clone is expanded.

d_gene | abundance | j_gene | v_gene | CDR3nt | CDR3aa
TRBD2 | - | TRBJ2-7 | TRBV5-4 | TGTGCCAGCAGCTTCCTAGCGGGGGGGACCTACGAGCAGTACTTC | CASSFLAGGTYEQYF
TRBD1 | - | TRBJ2-1 | TRBV7-6 | TGTGCCAGCAGCACCGGGACAGGGTTAAATGAGCAGTTCTTC | CASSTGTGLNEQFF
- | - | TRBJ2-7 | TRBV7-9 | TGTGCCAGCAGCTTAATTGGGACAGAGCAGTACTTC | CASSLIGTEQYF
TRBD1 | - | TRBJ1-2 | TRBV6-1 | TGTGCCAGCAGTGGGGGCCGGACAGGGAGAAGCTATGGCTACACCTTC | CASSGGRTGRSYGYTF
TRBD2 | once | TRBJ2-1 | TRBV28 | TGTGCCAGCAAGGCGGGGGGAGGGGGGCAGTTCTTC | CASKAGGGGQFF
TRBD1 | few | TRBJ1-1 | TRBV6-1 | TGTGCCAGTAGATCTCGGGGACAGGGGGCTTCTGAAGCTTTCTTT | CASRSRGQGASEAFF
- | few | TRBJ2-1 | TRBV5-4 | TGTGCCGGCGGTCGAACAGGTAACAATGAGCAGTTCTTC | CAGGRTGNNEQFF
- | - | TRBJ1-2 | TRBV19 | TGTGCCAGTAGTATAGATACCCCAGGAGGGAACTATGGCTACACCTTC | CASSIDTPGGNYGYTF
TRBD1 | - | TRBJ1-1 | TRBV28 | TGTGCCAGCAGTTTGAACCCCTTTAGGACAGGGAACACTGAAGCTTTCTTT | CASSLNPFRTGNTEAFF
TRBD1 | - | TRBJ2-3 | TRBV7-8 | TGTGCCAGCAGCTCCGGGACAGGGGGACGTACGCAGTATTTT | CASSSGTGGRTQYF
TRBD1 | once | TRBJ1-6 | TRBV2 | TGTGCCAGCAGTGTGGGCCCTAAGGACAGGGGGCCACCCCTCCACTTT | CASSVGPKDRGPPLHF
- | - | TRBJ2-7 | TRBV15 | TGTGCCACCAGCAGAGCTGCGACGGGACGTCCCCAGGGGGGCTCCTACGAGCAGTACTTC | CATSRAATGRPQGGSYEQYF
- | few | TRBJ2-7 | TRBV30 | TGTGCCTGGAGTGTACAGTACCACGAGCAGTACTTC | CAWSVQYHEQYF
- | - | TRBJ2-1 | TRBV5-1 | TGCGCCAGCAGCTTGGAGGGCGGGACCTACAATGAGCAGTTCTTC | CASSLEGGTYNEQFF
- | few | TRBJ2-5 | TRBV5-6 | TGTGCCAGCAGACGACGCCTAACCAGGGGGGCAGGAGAGACCCAGTACTTC | CASRRRLTRGAGETQYF
- | - | TRBJ2-6 | TRBV5-1 | TGCGCCAGCAGCTTGGTCAGCTCTGGGGCCAACGTCCTGACTTTC | CASSLVSSGANVLTF
- | few | TRBJ2-7 | TRBV7-8 | TGTGCCAGCAGCCGGAGGGACGAGCAGTACTTC | CASSRRDEQYF
TRBD2 | - | TRBJ2-3 | TRBV7-3 | TGTGCCAGCAGCCTTTCCGGGGCGGGGGGGACAGATACGCAGTATTTT | CASSLSGAGGTDTQYF
- | - | TRBJ1-1 | TRBV2 | TGTGCCAGCATCTACCAGGGGAGCACTGAAGCTTTCTTT | CASIYQGSTEAFF
TRBD1 | - | TRBJ2-5 | TRBV2 | TGTGCCAGCAATACGGGACAGAATCAAGAGACCCAGTACTTC | CASNTGQNQETQYF
- | - | TRBJ1-3 | TRBV27 | TGTGCCAGCAGATCTCAGGGGAGCTCTGGAAACACCATATATTTT | CASRSQGSSGNTIYF
TRBD1 | few | TRBJ2-6 | TRBV7-3 | TGTGCCAGCAGCTCAGGGGGCGCTGGGGCCAACGTCCTGACTTTC | CASSSGGAGANVLTF
- | - | TRBJ2-7 | TRBV27 | TGTGCCAGCAGTTTAGACAGCACCTACGAGCAGTACTTC | CASSLDSTYEQYF
- | - | TRBJ2-1 | TRBV18 | TGTGCCAGCTCACCGTCGGGCTCAGGGTTTTACAATGAGCAGTTCTTC | CASSPSGSGFYNEQFF
TRBD2 | - | TRBJ2-1 | TRBV4-3 | TGCGCCAGCAGCCAAGGGGGTGTAGCGGGGGGCTGGAATGAGCAGTTCTTC | CASSQGGVAGGWNEQFF
- | - | TRBJ2-5 | TRBV5-5 | TGTGCCAGCAGCTTGGCCGGGGAGACCCAGTACTTC | CASSLAGETQYF
- | - | TRBJ1-3 | TRBV27 | TGTGCCAGCAGTTTAACGGCAGGTCCTGGAAACACCATATATTTT | CASSLTAGPGNTIYF
TRBD1 | - | TRBJ1-4 | TRBV4-3 | TGCGCCAGCAGCCAAGGACGGGGGACAGGGGACGAAAAACTGTTTTTT | CASSQGRGTGDEKLFF
- | - | TRBJ2-2 | TRBV7-8 | TGTGCCAGCAGCCTCGGGACCGGGGAGCTGTTTTTT | CASSLGTGELFF
TRBD1 | - | TRBJ1-3 | TRBV6-1 | TGTGCCAGCAGTGAGCCAAGGACAGGGAACTTCTCTGGAAACACCATATATTTT | CASSEPRTGNFSGNTIYF
- | once | TRBJ2-7 | TRBV6-5 | TGTGCCAGCAGTTACTCAGGTGACAGCTCCTACGAGCAGTACTTC | CASSYSGDSSYEQYF
- | - | TRBJ1-4 | TRBV4-2 | TGTGCCAGCAGCCAGGGGGGGGTCGGGGAAAAACTGTTTTTT | CASSQGGVGEKLFF
- | - | TRBJ1-1 | TRBV7-9 | TGTGCCAGCAGCTCGTTGGACAGACTCTCGAACACTGAAGCTTTCTTT | CASSSLDRLSNTEAFF
- | - | TRBJ1-4 | TRBV19 | TGTGCCAGTAGTACCACGACAAACCCGTCAACTAATGAAAAACTGTTTTTT | CASSTTTNPSTNEKLFF
TRBD1 | - | TRBJ2-1 | TRBV7-7 | TGTGCCAGCAGCTTGGGGACAGGCTCCTACAATGAGCAGTTCTTC | CASSLGTGSYNEQFF
- | - | TRBJ2-6 | TRBV15 | TGTGCCACCAGCAGAGACCGGACAGGGGCCAACGTCCTGACTTTC | CATSRDRTGANVLTF
- | - | TRBJ1-2 | TRBV5-1 | TGCGCCAGCAGCCCGCCGGATCCCCTAGCTGGCTACACCTTC | CASSPPDPLAGYTF